This record covers a single T cell receptor beta chain. Its antigen is unknown. CD4+ T cells from unexposed donors were obtained before the COVID-19 pandemic (2011-2018). After ten to eleven days of culture, CD4+ T cells were isolated. Germline V gene data show CDR1 as SGHTS and CDR2 as YDEGEE. The CDR3 is 15 residues long. The junction had 5 bases not matched to a gene; V was cut back by 3 bases and J by 5 bases. TCRdb's table, derived via immunoSEQ multiplex PCR, lists solely in-frame clones and lacks some. The sample records 15,000 to 20,000 clones, around three quarters being singletons. This entry is derived from a study of CD4 T cells in relation to SARS-CoV-2 and coronaviruses. About the study: ViraFEST: approximately eleven-day antigen culture of PBMCs, then TCR beta CDR3 sequencing. No peptide or an HIV-1 Nef peptide pool served as negative control.

J is TRBJ1-1 and V is TRBV5-8; 12 bases align to TRBD1. The sequence was obtained from a human donor in good health. The sequenced sample consisted of CD4+ T cells from PBMCs, cultured in vitro. Written as DNA, the CDR3 is TGTGCCAGCAGCTATCGGGACAGGGGGCGAACTGAAGCTTTCTTT. Its protein is CASSYRDRGRTEAFF.